This TCR beta chain appears in the sequencing data of a study of lymphopenia after photon versus proton radiotherapy. TCRdb's table, derived via immunoSEQ multiplex PCR, lists solely in-frame clones and lacks some. This table has approximately 80,000 clones, about four fifths appearing once. Germline lookup yields CDR1 SEHNR and CDR2 FQNEAQ (reference sequence). This CDR3 spans 15 amino acids. V shed 5 bases and J shed 4 bases, with 15 bases lying between them. This clone was found once. The chain joins TRBV7-9 to TRBJ1-3; D not certain. The specimen was peripheral blood, collected from a patient treated with proton-based radiotherapy. The sequence derives from a man aged 55 to 69 with pancreatic cancer. The CDR3 coding sequence is TGTGCCAGCAGCCCCGGGCCCGAGAAGGGAAACACCATATATTTT. Translated, it gives CASSPGPEKGNTIYF.